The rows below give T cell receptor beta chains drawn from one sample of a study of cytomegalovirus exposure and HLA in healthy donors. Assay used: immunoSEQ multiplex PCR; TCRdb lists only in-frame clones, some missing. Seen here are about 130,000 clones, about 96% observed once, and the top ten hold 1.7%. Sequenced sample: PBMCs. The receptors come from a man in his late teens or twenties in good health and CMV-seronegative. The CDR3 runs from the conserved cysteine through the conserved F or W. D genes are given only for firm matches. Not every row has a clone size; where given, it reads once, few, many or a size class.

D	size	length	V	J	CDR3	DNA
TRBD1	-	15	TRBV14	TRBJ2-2	CASSRDRGDTGELFF	TGTGCCAGCAGCCGGGACAGGGGTGACACCGGGGAGCTGTTTTTT
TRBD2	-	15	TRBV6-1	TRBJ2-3	CASSKLAVTTDTQYF	TGTGCCAGCAGCAAACTAGCGGTAACCACAGATACGCAGTATTTT
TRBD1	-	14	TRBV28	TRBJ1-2	CASRGTGIGYGYTF	TGTGCCAGCAGAGGGACAGGGATTGGCTATGGCTACACCTTC
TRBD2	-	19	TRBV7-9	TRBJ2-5	CASSLLRSTGLAGDETQYF	TGTGCCAGCAGCTTACTCAGAAGTACGGGACTAGCGGGAGACGAGACCCAGTACTTC
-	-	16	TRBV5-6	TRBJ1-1	CASSFLVVSRDTEAFF	TGTGCCAGCAGCTTCTTGGTTGTCAGCAGGGACACTGAAGCTTTCTTT
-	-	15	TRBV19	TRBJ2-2	CASSRVRPNTGELFF	TGTGCCAGTAGTAGGGTGCGGCCGAACACCGGGGAGCTGTTTTTT
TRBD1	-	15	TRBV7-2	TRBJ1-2	CASSLVQGGQGGYTF	TGTGCCAGCAGCTTAGTACAGGGGGGTCAAGGCGGCTACACCTTC
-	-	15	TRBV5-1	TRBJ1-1	CASSLALGGAGEAFF	TGCGCCAGCAGCTTGGCATTAGGGGGGGCCGGGGAAGCTTTCTTT
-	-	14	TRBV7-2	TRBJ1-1	CASSFHRLNTEAFF	TGTGCCAGCAGCTTTCACAGGTTGAACACTGAAGCTTTCTTT
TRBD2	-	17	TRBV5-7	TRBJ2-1	CASSLKVAGDLGDEQFF	TGTGCCAGCAGCTTAAAGGTAGCGGGCGATCTGGGGGATGAGCAGTTCTTC
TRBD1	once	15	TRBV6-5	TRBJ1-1	CASSPSGQVNTEAFF	TGTGCCAGCAGTCCCTCGGGACAGGTGAACACTGAAGCTTTCTTT
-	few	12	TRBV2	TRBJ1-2	CASSDRGYGYTF	TGTGCCAGCAGTGACAGGGGCTATGGCTACACCTTC
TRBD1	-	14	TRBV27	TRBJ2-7	CASSSFGTVHEQYF	TGTGCCAGCAGCTCCTTTGGGACAGTCCACGAGCAGTACTTC
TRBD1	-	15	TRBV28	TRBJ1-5	CASSFHRTGNQPQHF	TGTGCCAGCAGTTTTCACCGGACAGGGAATCAGCCCCAGCATTTT
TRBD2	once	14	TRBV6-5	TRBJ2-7	CASTSLAGSYEQYF	TGTGCCAGCACGTCCCTAGCGGGTTCCTACGAGCAGTACTTC
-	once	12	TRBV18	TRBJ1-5	CASSLEGEPQHF	TGTGCCAGCTCTCTGGAGGGAGAGCCCCAGCATTTT
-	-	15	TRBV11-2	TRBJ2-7	CASSSPLITVYEQYF	TGTGCCAGCAGTTCGCCCCTTATTACAGTCTACGAGCAGTACTTC
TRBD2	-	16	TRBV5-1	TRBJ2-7	CASSPRTSGSSYEQYF	TGCGCCAGCAGCCCCCGGACTAGCGGGAGCTCCTACGAGCAGTACTTC
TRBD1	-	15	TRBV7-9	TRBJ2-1	CASSLGAGGLNEQFF	TGTGCCAGCAGCTTAGGGGCAGGGGGCCTCAATGAGCAGTTCTTC
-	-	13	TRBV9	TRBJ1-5	CASSRSSGQPQHF	TGTGCCAGCAGCCGGAGTTCGGGTCAGCCCCAGCATTTT
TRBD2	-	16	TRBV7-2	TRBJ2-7	CASSLVLAGSSYEQYF	TGTGCCAGCAGCTTAGTGCTAGCGGGGAGCTCCTACGAGCAGTACTTC
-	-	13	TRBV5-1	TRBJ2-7	CASSSGDVGEQYF	TGCGCCAGCAGCTCAGGGGATGTCGGCGAGCAGTACTTC
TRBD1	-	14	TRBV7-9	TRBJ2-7	CASSLDRGPYEQYF	TGTGCCAGCAGCTTAGACAGGGGGCCATACGAGCAGTACTTC
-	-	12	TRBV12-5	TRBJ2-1	CASGPRYNEQFF	TGTGCTAGTGGTCCCAGATACAATGAGCAGTTCTTC
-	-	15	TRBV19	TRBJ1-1	CASSADGTSNTEAFF	TGTGCCAGTAGTGCAGACGGGACATCGAACACTGAAGCTTTCTTT
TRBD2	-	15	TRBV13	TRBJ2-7	CASSDQPGGPTTAYF	TGTGCCAGCAGCGATCAGCCGGGGGGACCCACCACCGCCTACTTC
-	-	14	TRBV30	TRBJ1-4	CAWSGGTTNEKLFF	TGTGCCTGGAGTGGAGGTACAACTAATGAAAAACTGTTTTTT
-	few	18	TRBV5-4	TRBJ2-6	CASSLPGGQRSGANVLTF	TGTGCCAGCAGCCTCCCCGGGGGACAGAGATCTGGGGCCAACGTCCTGACTTTC
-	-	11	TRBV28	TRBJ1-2	CASSPTHGYTF	TGTGCCAGCAGTCCCACTCATGGCTACACCTTC
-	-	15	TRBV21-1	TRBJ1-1	CASSKEGAGNTEAFF	TGTGCCAGCAGCAAAGAGGGGGCCGGAAACACTGAAGCTTTCTTT
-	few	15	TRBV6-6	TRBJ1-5	CASSYDGGGNQPQHF	TGTGCCAGCAGTTACGACGGGGGAGGCAATCAGCCCCAGCATTTT
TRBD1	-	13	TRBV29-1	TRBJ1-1	CSVGDRGGTEAFF	TGCAGCGTCGGGGACAGGGGTGGCACTGAAGCTTTCTTT
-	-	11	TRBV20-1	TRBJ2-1	CTGDPYNEQFF	TGCACCGGAGACCCTTACAATGAGCAGTTCTTC
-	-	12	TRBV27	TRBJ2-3	CASSSFTDTQYF	TGTGCCAGCAGTTCATTCACAGATACGCAGTATTTT
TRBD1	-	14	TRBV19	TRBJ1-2	CASSNQGGNYGYTF	TGTGCCAGTAGTAACCAGGGGGGTAACTATGGCTACACCTTC
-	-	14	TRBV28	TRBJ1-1	CASSPPREGTEAFF	TGTGCCAGCAGTCCTCCCAGGGAAGGCACTGAAGCTTTCTTT
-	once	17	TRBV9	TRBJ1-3	CASSPAAPGPSGNTIYF	TGTGCCAGCAGCCCCGCTGCTCCAGGCCCCTCTGGAAACACCATATATTTT
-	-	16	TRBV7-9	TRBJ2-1	CASSSSFGRTYNEQFF	TGTGCCAGCAGCTCCTCTTTCGGGAGAACCTACAATGAGCAGTTCTTC
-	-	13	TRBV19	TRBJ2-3	CASSQGEAVTQYF	TGTGCCAGTAGTCAGGGGGAGGCCGTCACGCAGTATTTT
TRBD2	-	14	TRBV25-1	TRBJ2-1	CASSEYASGTQPFF	TGTGCCAGCAGTGAATATGCTAGCGGGACTCAACCGTTCTTC
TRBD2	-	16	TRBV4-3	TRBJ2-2	CASSQGSGSNTGELFF	TGCGCCAGCAGCCAAGGAAGCGGGAGTAACACCGGGGAGCTGTTTTTT
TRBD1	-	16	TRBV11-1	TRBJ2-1	CASSSGGQGVRDEQFF	TGTGCCAGCAGCTCCGGGGGACAGGGGGTGCGGGATGAGCAGTTCTTC
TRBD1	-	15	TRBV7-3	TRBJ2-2	CASRRQGAGTGELFF	TGTGCCAGCAGGCGACAGGGGGCCGGGACCGGGGAGCTGTTTTTT
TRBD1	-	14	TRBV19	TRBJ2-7	CASSIGTGPYEQYF	TGTGCCAGTAGTATCGGGACAGGGCCCTACGAGCAGTACTTC
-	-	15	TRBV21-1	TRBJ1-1	CASSKEDRRSTEAFF	TGTGCCAGCAGCAAAGAGGACAGGAGGAGCACTGAAGCTTTCTTT
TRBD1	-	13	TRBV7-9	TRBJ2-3	CASSHRGRYTQYF	TGTGCCAGCAGCCACAGGGGAAGGTATACGCAGTATTTT
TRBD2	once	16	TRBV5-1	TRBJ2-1	CASSLNPGTKHNEQFF	TGCGCCAGCAGCCTAAATCCCGGGACTAAGCACAATGAGCAGTTCTTC
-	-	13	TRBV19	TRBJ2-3	CASSIGSTDTQYF	TGTGCCAGTAGTATCGGGAGCACAGATACGCAGTATTTT